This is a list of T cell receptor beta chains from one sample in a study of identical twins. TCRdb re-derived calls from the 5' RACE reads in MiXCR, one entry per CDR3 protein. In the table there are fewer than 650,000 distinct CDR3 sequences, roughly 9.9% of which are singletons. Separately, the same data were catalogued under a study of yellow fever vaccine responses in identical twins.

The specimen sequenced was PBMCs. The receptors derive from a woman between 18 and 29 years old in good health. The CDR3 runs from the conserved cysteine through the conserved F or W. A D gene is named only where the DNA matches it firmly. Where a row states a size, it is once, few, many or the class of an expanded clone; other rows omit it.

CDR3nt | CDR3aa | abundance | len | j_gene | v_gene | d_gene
TGCGCCAGCAGCCCAAAAAATAATTCACCCCTCCACTTT | CASSPKNNSPLHF | NA | 13 | TRBJ1-6 | TRBV5-1 | NA
TGTGCCAGCAGCTTAGCTACAGGGGAAACTGAAGCTTTCTTT | CASSLATGETEAFF | NA | 14 | TRBJ1-1 | TRBV11-2 | TRBD1
TGTGCCAGCACCAAAAGGACTAGCGGGAGGTCCGAGCAGTACTTC | CASTKRTSGRSEQYF | many | 15 | TRBJ2-7 | TRBV28 | TRBD2
TGCAGTGCTAGCATGGGGTTCAATGAGCAGTTCTTC | CSASMGFNEQFF | many | 12 | TRBJ2-1 | TRBV20-1 | NA
TGCAGCGTCTCCTATGGACTAGCGGGGGGAGAGACCCAGTACTTC | CSVSYGLAGGETQYF | many | 15 | TRBJ2-5 | TRBV29-1 | TRBD2
TGTGCCAGCACCCCGTTGGGGGGATACGAGCAGTACTTC | CASTPLGGYEQYF | many | 13 | TRBJ2-7 | TRBV6-1 | NA
TGCAGCGTCGCCGGACAGGGGGCGAATGAGCAGTTCTTC | CSVAGQGANEQFF | many | 13 | TRBJ2-1 | TRBV29-1 | TRBD1
TGTGCCAGCAGACGACAGTACTACAATGAGCAGTTCTTC | CASRRQYYNEQFF | NA | 13 | TRBJ2-1 | TRBV2 | NA
TGCAGTGCTAGAGTAACAGGGGGCTCCTACGAGCAGTACTTC | CSARVTGGSYEQYF | NA | 14 | TRBJ2-7 | TRBV20-1 | TRBD1
TGCAGTGCTCGACAGATAAGTAACTACGAGCAGTACTTC | CSARQISNYEQYF | many | 13 | TRBJ2-7 | TRBV20-1 | NA
TGTGCCAGCAGCCGGTGGGCGGGGGGGCCAAACACCGGGGAGCTGTTTTTT | CASSRWAGGPNTGELFF | NA | 17 | TRBJ2-2 | TRBV27 | TRBD2
TGTGCCAGCAGCTTACAGGGGGCATCTTCAATGGCCCAGCATTTT | CASSLQGASSMAQHF | many | 15 | TRBJ1-5 | TRBV7-8 | TRBD1
TGTGCCAGCAGTTTATGGGACACCCGAGACACCGGGGAGCTGTTTTTT | CASSLWDTRDTGELFF | few | 16 | TRBJ2-2 | TRBV27 | NA
TGTGCCAGCAGCCCAACCAGGGGCGTGACCCAGTACTTC | CASSPTRGVTQYF | NA | 13 | TRBJ2-5 | TRBV12-3/TRBV12-4 | NA
TGTGCCAGCAGCTTAGCTCTTGGGAATGAGCAGTTCTTC | CASSLALGNEQFF | few | 13 | TRBJ2-1 | TRBV7-9 | NA
TGTGCCACCAGCAGAGATTATAGCGGGATGAAGACCCAGTACTTC | CATSRDYSGMKTQYF | NA | 15 | TRBJ2-5 | TRBV15 | TRBD2
TGCGCCAGCAGTCAGGTCGGTCCGAACACTGAAGCTTTCTTT | CASSQVGPNTEAFF | many | 14 | TRBJ1-1 | TRBV5-1 | NA
TGCGCCAGCAGCCTAGTCGGGACCTCCGAGCAGTTCTTC | CASSLVGTSEQFF | many | 13 | TRBJ2-1 | TRBV4-1 | NA
TGTGCCAGCAGCTTATTGGGCCTAGCGGGCAGCACAGATACGCAGTATTTT | CASSLLGLAGSTDTQYF | NA | 17 | TRBJ2-3 | TRBV7-2 | TRBD2
TGCAGTGCGGCGGCAGGGGAGGTGAATCAGCCCCAGCATTTT | CSAAAGEVNQPQHF | many | 14 | TRBJ1-5 | TRBV20-1 | NA
TGTGCCAGCAGCTTACGGGACGTAGGGAACATTCAGTACTTC | CASSLRDVGNIQYF | many | 14 | TRBJ2-4 | TRBV7-9 | NA
TGTGCCAGCAGGACACGCGTGGGGCTAGCTGGAGAGCAGTACTTC | CASRTRVGLAGEQYF | many | 15 | TRBJ2-7 | TRBV27 | NA
TGTGCCAGCAGCTTACTCTTTAGCACAGATACGCAGTATTTT | CASSLLFSTDTQYF | NA | 14 | TRBJ2-3 | TRBV5-5 | NA
TGTGCCAGCAGCTTATGGGACAGGGTGGAAAATGAGCAGTTCTTC | CASSLWDRVENEQFF | NA | 15 | TRBJ2-1 | TRBV7-6 | TRBD1
TGTGCCAGCAGCCATTGGGGGGAGCAAGAGACCCAGTACTTC | CASSHWGEQETQYF | few | 14 | TRBJ2-5 | TRBV4-2 | NA
TGCGCCAGCAGCTTGGGGGGTAGCCCAGATACGCAGTATTTT | CASSLGGSPDTQYF | NA | 14 | TRBJ2-3 | TRBV5-1 | NA
TGCAGCGTTAAGGCAGTCGCGAACACCGGGGAGCTGTTTTTT | CSVKAVANTGELFF | many | 14 | TRBJ2-2 | TRBV29-1 | NA
TGTGCCAGCAGCTTAGAGCCTGGCAGCGTATACGAGCAGTACTTC | CASSLEPGSVYEQYF | few | 15 | TRBJ2-7 | TRBV7-6 | NA
TGTGCCAGCAGCTCCCGGACAGTCTCTGGGGCCAACGTCCTGACTTTC | CASSSRTVSGANVLTF | NA | 16 | TRBJ2-6 | TRBV7-9 | NA
TGCAGTGCTACATCTAGCGGGGCTAGCACAGATACGCAGTATTTT | CSATSSGASTDTQYF | few | 15 | TRBJ2-3 | TRBV20-1 | TRBD2
TGTGCCAGCAGCTTGTGGGGTCGAAAGGGTACGGCTGGCTACACCTTC | CASSLWGRKGTAGYTF | NA | 16 | TRBJ1-2 | TRBV5-6 | NA
TGCGCCAGCAGCCGGGACACCTCTGCCGGGGAGCTGTTTTTT | CASSRDTSAGELFF | NA | 14 | TRBJ2-2 | TRBV10-1 | NA
TGCAGTGCTACGGCGTCGGGCCAGGGAGACTTGGAGACCCAGTACTTC | CSATASGQGDLETQYF | NA | 16 | TRBJ2-5 | TRBV20-1 | NA
TGTGCCAGCTCCATGGCGGTTAACTACGAGCAGTACTTC | CASSMAVNYEQYF | many | 13 | TRBJ2-7 | TRBV12-3/TRBV12-4 | NA
TGTGCCAGCAGTGAATTCGGGACAGGGTTAGATACGCAGTATTTT | CASSEFGTGLDTQYF | NA | 15 | TRBJ2-3 | TRBV2 | TRBD1
TGTGCCAGCAGCTTTGGTCAGCACACTGAAGCTTTCTTT | CASSFGQHTEAFF | many | 13 | TRBJ1-1 | TRBV11-1 | NA
TGCGCCAGCAGCCAAGAGGCCAGAGGAAGCTACGAGCAGTACTTC | CASSQEARGSYEQYF | NA | 15 | TRBJ2-7 | TRBV4-3 | NA
TGTGCCAGCAGTCTAGCGGGGGTGTACGAGCAGTACTTC | CASSLAGVYEQYF | many | 13 | TRBJ2-7 | TRBV7-9 | TRBD2
TGTGCCAGCAGTCGCACACAATTAGCGAGCCAAGAGACCCAGTACTTC | CASSRTQLASQETQYF | few | 16 | TRBJ2-5 | TRBV6-1 | NA
TGTGCCAGCAGCCCTCGACAGGGCTTATCCTATGGCTACACCTTC | CASSPRQGLSYGYTF | few | 15 | TRBJ1-2 | TRBV5-5 | TRBD1
TGCAGCGTTGCTGAGGAAAACACCGGGGAGCTGTTTTTT | CSVAEENTGELFF | few | 13 | TRBJ2-2 | TRBV29-1 | NA
TGTGCCATCAGGACAGCCAGCACAGATACGCAGTATTTT | CAIRTASTDTQYF | many | 13 | TRBJ2-3 | TRBV10-3 | NA